Listed below are T cell receptor beta chains from one sample, sequenced in a study of breast tumors, draining lymph nodes, adjacent tissues. TCRdb independently ran MiXCR on the multiplex PCR reads; one entry per CDR3 protein. This table has 140,000 or so distinct CDR3 sequences, 32% appearing once. Sequencing used axillary lymph node tissue. Every receptor here comes from a female donor with breast cancer. Some clones in this sample may be carry-over from other donors' samples. CDR3s include the opening cysteine and the closing phenylalanine or tryptophan. The D gene is left open where the match is weak. The size field is filled for only some rows; it gives once, few, many or a size class.

>TRBD2|many|TRBJ2-3|TRBV7-9
CASSLAGAKDTQYF
TGTGCCAGCAGCCTAGCGGGGGCGAAGGATACGCAGTATTTT
>TRBD2|.|TRBJ2-3|TRBV29-1
CSVERAGEYTDTQYF
TGCAGCGTTGAAAGGGCGGGGGAATACACAGATACGCAGTATTTT
>.|many|TRBJ2-7|TRBV9
CASSVSDGYEQYF
TGTGCCAGCAGCGTATCTGACGGTTACGAGCAGTACTTC
>.|.|TRBJ1-1|TRBV12-3/TRBV12-4
CASSLAQGKGDTEAFF
TGTGCCAGCAGTTTAGCCCAGGGGAAGGGTGACACTGAAGCTTTCTTT
>.|many|TRBJ1-4|TRBV28
CASSLSGTNEKLFF
TGTGCCAGCAGTTTAAGTGGGACTAATGAAAAACTGTTTTTT
>.|.|TRBJ2-5|TRBV2
CASREWDIANYGYTFGSGTQYF
.
>.|many|TRBJ2-5|TRBV18
CASSPSSGLIQETQYF
TGTGCCAGCTCACCAAGTTCAGGGCTAATCCAAGAGACCCAGTACTTC
>.|.|TRBJ1-6|TRBV7-6
CATRDDLTPSPLHF
TGTGCCACCAGGGACGACCTAACCCCCTCACCCCTCCACTTT
>.|many|TRBJ2-3|TRBV18
CASSPRASTDTQYF
TGTGCCAGCTCACCGCGGGCTAGCACAGATACGCAGTATTTT
>.|few|TRBJ1-1|TRBV18
CASSLLSGRGTEAFF
TGTGCCAGCTCACTACTGTCGGGACGGGGCACTGAAGCTTTCTTT
>.|.|TRBJ2-3|TRBV10-3
CAISEGLDTQYF
TGTGCCATCAGTGAGGGCTTGGATACGCAGTATTTT
>.|once|TRBJ1-4|TRBV6-5
CASRGHSGEKLSF
TGTGCCAGCCGGGGACACTCGGGGGAAAAACTGTCCTTT
>.|many|TRBJ2-5|TRBV7-2
CASSFLGLLGETQYF
TGTGCCAGCAGCTTCCTTGGACTACTCGGAGAGACCCAGTACTTC
>.|many|TRBJ2-5|TRBV6-6
CAGRTVGRETQYF
TGTGCCGGGCGGACAGTGGGACGGGAGACCCAGTACTTC
>.|many|TRBJ2-3|TRBV20-1
CSARKDPPDTQYF
TGCAGTGCTAGGAAGGATCCACCTGATACGCAGTATTTT
>.|many|TRBJ2-5|TRBV12-3/TRBV12-4
CASSHTSGETQYF
TGTGCCAGCAGTCACACCTCCGGGGAGACCCAGTACTTC